Listed here are 8 T cell receptor beta chains from one sample, sequenced in a study of Graves' ophthalmopathy and Graves' hyperthyroidism (dated by TCRdb to between 2018 and 2020). TCRdb names Illumina HiSeq 2000 as the instrument used. For repertoire sequencing, the TCR beta CDR3 regions were amplified from RNA transcripts. A first-round RT-PCR used HTBI primers with the Qiagen OneStep RT-PCR kit, followed by a second-round multiplex PCR, size selection and purification. TCRdb cleaned the public reads at Q25 with fastp, built clones with MiXCR and kept in-frame beta chains. Identical CDR3 protein sequences are pooled into one entry, listed with their most common genes and DNA. Counted in this sample were around 1.1 million distinct CDR3 sequences; roughly two fifths of them appeared once. The top ten hold 11% of the sample. The sample was peripheral blood or thyroid tissue (not recorded which). The receptors stem from an adult man with Graves' hyperthyroidism.

This clonotype was found many times. The rearrangement joins TRBV19 to TRBJ1-5; a possible D gene is TRBD1 (6 bases). The germline V and J ends were trimmed by 9 bases and 3 bases, with 18 bases remaining between them. There are 15 residues in the CDR3. Germline V gives CDR1 LNHDA, CDR2 SQIVND (reference sequence). In DNA form, the CDR3 reads TGTGCCAGCCGCGAAATCGACAGGAACAATCAGCCCCAGCATTTT. Translating gives CASREIDRNNQPQHF.

As concerns this clonotype: Possible read error: a much larger clone is one base away. The chain links TRBV10-3 to TRBJ1-6; D not resolved. The length of the CDR3 is 15 residues. Germline CDR1 reads ENHRY; CDR2 reads SYGVKD. CDR3 in DNA: TGTGCCAGCAGTTACGTGGCTCGTGTTAATTCACCCTTCCACTTT. The encoded protein is CASSYVARVNSPFHF.

This clonotype has ten or more counts. In DNA, the CDR3 is TGTGCCAGCAGCGTAGGCGGTAGCGGGGGGAGCTCCTACGAGCAGTACTTC. This sequence encodes CASSVGGSGGSSYEQYF. J is TRBJ2-7 and V is TRBV9, with 10 positions matching TRBD2. Germline-derived CDR1 and CDR2 are SGDLS and YYNGEE. This CDR3 region has 17 residues. The V segment lost 0 bases and the J segment 0 bases; nucleotides outside the gene matches: 6.

The rearrangement joins TRBV3-2 to TRBJ1-1; the table's D call TRBD1 went unverified against the DNA. TRBV3-2 is shown as a pseudogene. This CDR3 contains 14 residues. The CDR3 coding sequence is TGTGCCAGCAGCCCGGGGCAGGAGGTCGCTGAAGCTTTCTTT. Its translation: CASSPGQEVAEAFF.

This clonotype has ten or more counts. The chain uses TRBV29-1 and TRBJ2-7; D call uncertain. Trimming stripped 6 bases from V and 8 bases from J, with 23 bases between. The CDR3 extends over 14 amino acids. Germline CDR1 reads SQVTM; CDR2 reads ANQGSEA. CDR3: CSVPSDVGSSQQYF. The CDR3 nucleotides read TGCAGCGTCCCCTCGGACGTAGGAAGCTCTCAGCAGTACTTC.

This sequence joins TRBV20-1 and TRBJ2-5, with D unclear. CDR1 is DFQATT and CDR2 is SNEGSKA in the germline V gene (reference sequence). CDR3 length: 11 residues. The V and J ends lost 6 bases and 2 bases respectively, with 7 bases between them. The CDR3 nucleotides read TGCAGTGCGATGGGGCAAGAGACCCAGTACTTC. Translated, it gives CSAMGQETQYF.

There are a few counts of this clonotype. V is TRBV12-3 or TRBV12-4 and J is TRBJ1-3, with TRBD1 identical over 7 bases. The length of the CDR3 is 16 residues. V shed 6 bases, J shed 0 bases, and the junction held 8 bases outside the gene matches. Here the CDR3 DNA reads TGTGCCAGCAGGCGGACAGGAGAACACTCTGGAAACACCATATATTTT. This encodes CASRRTGEHSGNTIYF.

A few counts support this clonotype. The chain links TRBV7-2 to TRBJ2-7, with 9 bases identical to TRBD2. The junction had 10 bases not matched to a gene; V was cut back by 5 bases and J by 5 bases. This CDR3 is 15 amino acids long. Per germline, CDR1 SGHTA and CDR2 FQGNSA. CDR3 residues: CASSKGGLATNEQYF. The CDR3 DNA is TGTGCCAGCAGCAAAGGGGGACTAGCAACTAACGAGCAGTACTTC.